These 7 T cell receptor beta chains came from one sample sequenced in a study of TIL therapy for anti-PD-1-resistant metastatic lung cancer. Sequencing used immunoSEQ v3. TCRdb's table, derived via immunoSEQ multiplex PCR, lists solely in-frame clones and lacks some. The profile shows more than 45,000 clones, over 70% of them singletons. Time point of the sample: pre-treatment sample, taken before nivolumab and TIL therapy. Material: blood, obtained at baseline. These receptors were collected from a person aged 25 to 85 with non-small cell lung cancer.

J is TRBJ2-1 and V is TRBV7-2; D is undetermined. CDR1 and CDR2 from the germline V gene are SGHTA and FQGNSA. CDR3 length equals 13 residues. Trimming pared 7 bases from V and 6 bases from J, leaving 13 bases between. The CDR3: CASIRPGFNEQFF. The CDR3 coding sequence is TGTGCCAGCATCCGTCCGGGTTTCAATGAGCAGTTCTTC.

Written as DNA, the CDR3 is TGTGCTAGTGGTTTGCAGGGGTTCCAAGAGACCCAGTACTTC. The encoded protein is CASGLQGFQETQYF. The chain uses TRBV12-5 and TRBJ2-5; perhaps TRBD1 as D (6 bases). V lost 2 bases and J lost 1, with 8 bases in between. Germline V gene lookup returns CDR1 LGHNT and CDR2 FRNRAP. The CDR3 is 14 residues long.

The chain has TRBV6-4 and TRBJ1-4; D remains ambiguous. V was pared by 5 bases and J by 5 bases, with 12 bases between. This CDR3 has 14 residues. The germline CDR1 and CDR2 sequences are MRHNA and SNTAGT. CDR3: CASSPRMGNEKLFF. DNA of the CDR3: TGTGCCAGCAGTCCCCGGATGGGCAATGAAAAACTGTTTTTT.

This clone was detected only a few times. The chain has TRBV29-1 and TRBJ1-1; the D gene is possibly TRBD1 (6 bases). Germline-derived CDR1 and CDR2 are SQVTM and ANQGSEA. The V end lost 7 bases, the J end lost 4 bases, and 13 bases lay between the germline ends. The length of the CDR3 is 12 residues. Here the CDR3 DNA reads TGCAGCGATCGACAGGCTAGCACTGAAGCTTTCTTT. Its protein is CSDRQASTEAFF.

J is TRBJ2-1 and V is TRBV4-3; 8 bases map to TRBD1. V was pared by 1 base and J by 5 bases, with 7 bases of the junction left unmatched. Germline lookup yields CDR1 LGHNA and CDR2 YSLEER. The CDR3 is 16 residues long. CDR3 sequence (DNA): TGCGCCAGCAGCCAAGCGACAGGGGTTGGTGACAATGAGCAGTTCTTC. The encoded protein is CASSQATGVGDNEQFF.

This chain connects TRBV5-1 to TRBJ2-2; the D is unclear. V gave up 4 bases and J gave up 1 base, with 5 bases separating them. The V gene's germline CDR1 is SGHRS and CDR2 YFSETQ. The CDR3 is 13 residues long. The CDR3, as DNA: TGCGCCAGCAGCCGGTTGAACACCGGGGAGCTGTTTTTT. It encodes CASSRLNTGELFF.

The chain has TRBV28 and TRBJ2-5; TRBD2 might be the D (7 bases). Germline CDR1 is MDHEN and CDR2 is SYDVKM. The length of the CDR3 is 13 residues. V was cut by 3 bases and J by 5 bases, with 10 bases left in between. The CDR3 region is CASSLRGQETQYF. The CDR3, as DNA: TGTGCCAGCAGTTTGCGGGGGCAGGAGACCCAGTACTTC.